This note documents a single TCR beta chain sequence. What it recognizes is unknown. CDR1 is SEHNR and CDR2 is FQNEAQ in the germline V gene (reference sequence). CDR3 length: 15 amino acids. V dropped 5 bases and J dropped 5 bases, with 18 bases sitting between them. The data stem from a study of blood T cells in healthy people across ages. Study-wide results and limits: A strong correlation between TCR beta diversity and naive T cell percentage was seen.

Combining a sample-barcoded 5' primer with a J-beta primer mix, a second PCR ran for 7 to 11 cycles. TCRdb passed the 5' RACE reads through MiXCR, listing each CDR3 protein once. Among 1.5 million to 2 million distinct CDR3 sequences listed, about 30% were seen once. Donors were healthy Caucasian individuals from Russia aged about 6 to 100. The TCR comes from a woman aged 30 to 39 in good health. The chain employs TRBV7-9 and TRBJ1-1; no clear D. The source material was blood. CDR3 in amino acids: CASSALNMAGTEAFF. CDR3 DNA: TGTGCCAGCAGCGCCTTAAATATGGCTGGGACTGAAGCTTTCTTT.